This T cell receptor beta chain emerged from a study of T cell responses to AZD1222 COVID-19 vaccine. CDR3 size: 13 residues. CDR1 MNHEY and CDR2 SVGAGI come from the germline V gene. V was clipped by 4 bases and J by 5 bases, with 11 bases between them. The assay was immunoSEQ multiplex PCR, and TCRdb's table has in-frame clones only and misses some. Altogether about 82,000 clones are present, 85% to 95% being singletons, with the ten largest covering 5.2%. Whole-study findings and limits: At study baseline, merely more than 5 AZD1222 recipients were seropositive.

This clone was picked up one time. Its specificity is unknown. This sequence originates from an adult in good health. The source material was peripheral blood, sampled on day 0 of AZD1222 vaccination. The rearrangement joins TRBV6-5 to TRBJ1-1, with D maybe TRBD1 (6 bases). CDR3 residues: CASSSGGWTEAFF. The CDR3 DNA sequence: TGTGCCAGCAGTTCCGGGGGCTGGACTGAAGCTTTCTTT.